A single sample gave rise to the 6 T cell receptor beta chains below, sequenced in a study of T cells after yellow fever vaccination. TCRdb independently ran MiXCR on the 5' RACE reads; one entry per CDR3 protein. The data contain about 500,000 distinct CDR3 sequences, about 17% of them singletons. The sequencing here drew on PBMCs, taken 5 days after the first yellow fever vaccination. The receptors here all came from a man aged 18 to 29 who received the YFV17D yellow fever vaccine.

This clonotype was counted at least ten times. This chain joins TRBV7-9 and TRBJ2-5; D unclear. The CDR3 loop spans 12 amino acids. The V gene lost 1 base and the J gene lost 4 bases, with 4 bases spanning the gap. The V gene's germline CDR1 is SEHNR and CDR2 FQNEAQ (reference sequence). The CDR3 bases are TGTGCCAGCAGCTTAGAGGTAGAGACCCAGTACTTC. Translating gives CASSLEVETQYF.

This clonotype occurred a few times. CDR3 DNA sequence: TGTGCCAGCAGCCGGACAGGGCAGACTGGAAACACCATATATTTT. It yields the protein CASSRTGQTGNTIYF. The V call is TRBV7-9, the J call TRBJ1-3; 8 bases align to TRBD1. J lost 2 bases, V lost 5 bases, and 5 bases had no gene match. The germline V gene encodes CDR1 SEHNR and CDR2 FQNEAQ (reference sequence). The CDR3 contains 15 residues.

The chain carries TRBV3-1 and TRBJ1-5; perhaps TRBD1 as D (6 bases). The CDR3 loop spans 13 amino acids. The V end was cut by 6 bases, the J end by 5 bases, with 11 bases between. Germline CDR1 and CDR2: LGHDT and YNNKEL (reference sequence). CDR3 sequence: CASRGQPYQPQHF. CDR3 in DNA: TGTGCCAGCAGAGGACAGCCCTATCAGCCCCAGCATTTT. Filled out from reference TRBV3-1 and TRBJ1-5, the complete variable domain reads DTAVSQTPKYLVTQMGNDKSIKCEQNLGHDTMYWYKQDSKKFLKIMFSYNNKELIINETVPNRFSPKSPDKAHLNLHINSLELGDSAVYFCASRGQPYQPQHFGDGTRLSIL.

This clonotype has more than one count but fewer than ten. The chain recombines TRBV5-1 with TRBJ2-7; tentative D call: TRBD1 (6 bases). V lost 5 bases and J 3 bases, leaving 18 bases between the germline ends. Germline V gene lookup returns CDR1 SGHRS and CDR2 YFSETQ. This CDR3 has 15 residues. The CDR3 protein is CASRAIGQLNYEQYF. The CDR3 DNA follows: TGCGCCAGCAGAGCTATTGGACAGTTGAACTACGAGCAGTACTTC.

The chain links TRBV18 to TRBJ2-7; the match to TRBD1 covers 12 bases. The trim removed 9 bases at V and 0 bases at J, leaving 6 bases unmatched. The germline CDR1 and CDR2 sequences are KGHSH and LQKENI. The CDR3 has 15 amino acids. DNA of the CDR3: TGTGCCAGTCCAGGGGACAGGGGGCTCTCCTACGAGCAGTACTTC. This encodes CASPGDRGLSYEQYF.

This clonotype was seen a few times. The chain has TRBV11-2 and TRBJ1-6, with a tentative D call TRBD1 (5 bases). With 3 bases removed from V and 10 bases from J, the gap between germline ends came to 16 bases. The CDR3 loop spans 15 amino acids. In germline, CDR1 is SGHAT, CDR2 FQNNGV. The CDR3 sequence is CASSLVRAFDSPLHF. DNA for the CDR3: TGTGCCAGCAGCTTGGTCAGGGCCTTTGACTCACCCCTCCACTTT. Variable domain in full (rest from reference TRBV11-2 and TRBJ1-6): EAGVAQSPRYKIIEKRQSVAFWCNPISGHATLYWYQQILGQGPKLLIQFQNNGVVDDSQLPKDRFSAERLKGVDSTLKIQPAKLEDSAVYLCASSLVRAFDSPLHFGNGTRLTVT.